One and the same sample provided the 17 T cell receptor beta chains below, sequenced in a study of CD8 T cells in Susac syndrome. After extraction with the RNeasy kit, 0.5 to 1 ug of the RNA was reverse transcribed using random hexamers. TCRdb called the immunoSEQ multiplex PCR reads again in MiXCR, with one record for every CDR3 protein. This sample has about 300,000 distinct CDR3 sequences, with roughly 94% found just once. Input material: CD4+ T cells from PBMCs. These receptors originate from a human donor with multiple sclerosis.

The CDR3 DNA follows: TGTGCCAGCAGCCCAGACAGGGTTGGGAACACTGAAGCTTTCTTT. Translation gives CASSPDRVGNTEAFF. The chain couples TRBV3-1 to TRBJ1-1, with TRBD1 matching over 7 bases. CDR3 length: 15 residues. Unmatched junction bases numbered 6, after V lost 4 bases and J lost 1 base. The germline V gene encodes CDR1 LGHDT and CDR2 YNNKEL (reference sequence). The full variable domain, in which reference TRBV3-1 and TRBJ1-1 provide the parts outside the CDR3, is DTAVSQTPKYLVTQMGNDKSIKCEQNLGHDTMYWYKQDSKKFLKIMFSYNNKELIINETVPNRFSPKSPDKAHLNLHINSLELGDSAVYFCASSPDRVGNTEAFFGQGTRLTVV.

In DNA form, the CDR3 reads TGCGCCAGCAAGGACCCCTCTGGGGCCAACGTCCTGACTTTC. It translates to CASKDPSGANVLTF. The chain links TRBV5-1 to TRBJ2-6; D remains unclear. From germline, CDR1 is SGHRS and CDR2 YFSETQ. The CDR3 has 14 residues. V lost 6 bases to trimming and J lost 0 bases, with 7 bases between them.

V is TRBV30 and J is TRBJ1-6; possibly TRBD1 for D (5 bases). The CDR3 extends over 14 amino acids. In germline, CDR1 is GTSNPN, CDR2 SVGIG (reference sequence). Trimming stripped 2 bases from V and 7 bases from J, with 12 bases between. The CDR3 here is CAWSLGGFNSPLHF. Here the CDR3 DNA reads TGTGCCTGGAGTTTGGGGGGTTTCAATTCACCCCTCCACTTT.

The rearrangement uses TRBV5-6 and TRBJ2-1; unclear D gene. Trimming pared 3 bases from V and 6 bases from J, leaving 10 bases between. Germline loops: CDR1 SGHDT, CDR2 YYEEEE. The length of the CDR3 is 13 residues. The DNA of the CDR3 is TGTGCCAGCAGCTCCCTTAGAAGCAATGAGCAGTTCTTC. Protein product: CASSSLRSNEQFF.

This clonotype was found a few times. The rearrangement joins TRBV2 to TRBJ2-3, with 9 bases that match TRBD1. There are 14 residues in the CDR3. Per germline, CDR1 SNHLY and CDR2 FYNNEI. With 5 bases clipped from V and 3 bases from J, the junction kept 3 bases outside the gene matches. The CDR3: CASSKDRGTDTQYF. The CDR3, as DNA: TGTGCCAGCAGTAAGGACAGGGGAACAGATACGCAGTATTTT.

The V and J genes are TRBV5-4 and TRBJ2-7, with 13 bases aligning to TRBD2. This CDR3 has 17 amino acids. Per the germline V gene, CDR1 is SGHNT and CDR2 is YYREEE (reference sequence). V was clipped by 3 bases and J by 3 bases; unmatched bases: 9. The DNA for the CDR3 is TGTGCCAGCAGCTCAGGACTAGCGGGAGCCCCGTTCTACGAGCAGTACTTC. Encoded protein: CASSSGLAGAPFYEQYF.

The chain combines TRBV7-8 with TRBJ1-1; possibly TRBD1 for D (6 bases). The CDR3 extends over 15 amino acids. CDR1 and CDR2 from the germline V gene are SGHVS and FQNEAQ. Trimming took 5 bases from V and 8 from J, leaving 21 bases between them. The CDR3 sequence: CASSAHYRAATEAFF. DNA for the CDR3: TGTGCCAGCAGCGCCCATTACAGGGCAGCGACGGAAGCTTTCTTT.

As to this clonotype: The junction departs from germline at one end; a sequencing error may be responsible. V gene TRBV6-1 combines with J gene TRBJ2-1, with no clear D. There are 14 residues in the CDR3. CDR1 is MNHNS, CDR2 SASEGT, per germline. The DNA of the CDR3 is TGTGCCAGCAGCGAAACCGATGGGTACACTGAGCAGTTCTTC. This translates into CASSETDGYTEQFF.

The rearrangement joins TRBV7-2 to TRBJ2-2, with D uncertain. This CDR3 has 14 amino acids. Trimming shortened V by 7 bases and J by 3 bases, and 12 bases separated the two germline ends. Looked up from germline, CDR1 is SGHTA and CDR2 is FQGNSA. The CDR3 DNA sequence: TGTGCCAGCATCATGAGTAGGGACACCGGGGAGCTGTTTTTT. Amino acid sequence: CASIMSRDTGELFF. Complete variable domain (other parts from reference TRBV7-2 and TRBJ2-2): GAGVSQSPSNKVTEKGKDVELRCDPISGHTALYWYRQSLGQGLEFLIYFQGNSAPDKSGLPSDRFSAERTGGSVSTLTIQRTQQEDSAVYLCASIMSRDTGELFFGEGSRLTVL.

The chain joins TRBV24-1 to TRBJ1-4; D is perhaps TRBD1 (5 bases). With 8 bases removed from V and 3 bases from J, the gap between germline ends came to 15 bases. The CDR3 runs 15 residues. Looked up from germline, CDR1 is KGHDR and CDR2 is SFDVKD. The CDR3 region has the DNA TGTGCCACCACGCCAACATGGGGGGCTAATGAAAAACTGTTTTTT. Its protein is CATTPTWGANEKLFF.

CDR3: CASSQDIEGGADTQYF. The DNA for the CDR3 is TGTGCCAGCAGCCAAGATATTGAGGGCGGAGCAGATACGCAGTATTTT. The V call is TRBV3-1, the J call TRBJ2-3, with a possible D match to TRBD2 (5 bases). This CDR3 region has 16 residues. With 0 bases removed from V and 4 bases from J, the gap between germline ends came to 14 bases. CDR1 is LGHDT and CDR2 is YNNKEL in the germline V gene (reference sequence).

The V gene is TRBV18, the J gene TRBJ2-7, with D uncertain. The V end was cut by 6 bases, the J end by 5 bases, with 14 bases between. Germline V gene lookup returns CDR1 KGHSH and CDR2 LQKENI. This CDR3 has 13 amino acids. The CDR3 coding sequence is TGTGCCAGCTCCAAGTCGGGTATCGACGAGCAGTACTTC. The encoded protein is CASSKSGIDEQYF.

The chain joins TRBV29-1 to TRBJ1-1; TRBD1 might be the D (5 bases). Germline CDR1 SQVTM, CDR2 ANQGSEA. V lost 4 bases and J 2 bases, leaving 11 bases between the germline ends. This CDR3 is 13 amino acids long. The CDR3 DNA is TGCAGCGTTGTTAGGACAACAAACACTGAAGCTTTCTTT. Protein product: CSVVRTTNTEAFF.

V and J are TRBV10-3 and TRBJ2-7; D unclear. The V end was cut by 3 bases, the J end by 3 bases, with 6 bases between. Germline V gene data show CDR1 as ENHRY and CDR2 as SYGVKD. CDR3 length: 12 amino acids. The CDR3 loop reads CAISEQFYEQYF. CDR3 sequence (DNA): TGTGCCATCAGTGAACAGTTCTACGAGCAGTACTTC.

The rearrangement uses TRBV5-5 and TRBJ2-2; no reliable D call. The CDR3 runs 16 residues. Germline CDR1 and CDR2: SGHKS and YYEKEE (reference sequence). Trimming left V 2 bases short and J 6 bases short, with 17 bases between. The CDR3 nucleotides are TGTGCCAGCAGCTTAGGCTCAAAGATCTCGGCCGGGGAGCTGTTTTTT. Its protein is CASSLGSKISAGELFF.

The chain links TRBV30 to TRBJ2-1; D not certain. The germline V and J ends were trimmed by 7 bases and 0 bases, with 13 bases remaining between them. The germline V gene has CDR1 GTSNPN and CDR2 SVGIG (reference sequence). The CDR3 is made up of 14 amino acids. The CDR3 DNA reads TGTGCCTACTGGACCTCGAGCTCCTACAATGAGCAGTTCTTC. It encodes CAYWTSSSYNEQFF.

V is TRBV18 and J is TRBJ1-2; TRBD1 matches 7 bases. This CDR3 has 16 residues. V was pared by 4 bases and J by 3 bases, with 11 bases of the junction left unmatched. Germline CDR1 is KGHSH and CDR2 is LQKENI. The CDR3 sequence is CASSLSTGTFDYGYTF. In DNA form, the CDR3 reads TGTGCCAGCTCACTATCGACAGGGACGTTCGACTATGGCTACACCTTC.